This TCR beta chain was captured by sequencing in a study of blood T cell dynamics during melanoma immunotherapy. Study-wide background: Patients with metastatic melanoma got pembrolizumab or nivolumab-ipilimumab as first-line care. Study findings and constraints: Unlike progressors, later disease-control patients had W3 repertoires gaining clonality or diversity.

Time point indicated: pre-treatment baseline. Sampling occurred pretreatment (T0) and at week 3 (W3), after cycle one of checkpoint blockade. Every bulk PBMC sample received the same 350 ng of DNA. TCRdb's copy holds only in-frame clones and misses some; the assay was immunoSEQ multiplex PCR. The sample holds 11,000 to 15,000 clones, 85% to 90% seen once. Trimming took off 6 bases at V and 2 bases at J, with 11 bases between the two ends. Germline V gene data show CDR1 as MDHEN and CDR2 as SYDVKM. The CDR3 contains 13 residues. As concerns this clone: Its antigen is undetermined.

This chain joins TRBV28 and TRBJ2-7; D may be TRBD2 (6 bases). The sequence derives from a human donor with melanoma. This material consisted of blood, taken from a patient treated with checkpoint blockade. In DNA form, the CDR3 reads TGTGCCAGCAGCTCGGGACTGACCTACGAGCAGTACTTC. Translating it yields CASSSGLTYEQYF. Variable domain in full (rest from reference TRBV28 and TRBJ2-7): DVKVTQSSRYLVKRTGEKVFLECVQDMDHENMFWYRQDPGLGLRLIYFSYDVKMKEKGDIPEGYSVSREKKERFSLILESASTNQTSMYLCASSSGLTYEQYFGPGTRLTVT.